The clone carrying this T cell receptor (beta chain) was counted a single time. The antigen is unknown. Data came from immunoSEQ multiplex PCR; TCRdb stores just in-frame clones and leaves some out. The sample holds roughly 130,000 clones; 90% to 95% are singletons and the top ten take over 2.5%. These data originate in a study of T cell responses to AZD1222 COVID-19 vaccine. The CDR3 is made up of 13 amino acids. Germline-derived CDR1 and CDR2 are SGHKS and YYEKEE (reference sequence). V was trimmed by 0 bases and J by 0 bases, leaving 4 bases between them. Whole-study results and caveats: Increases in Spike-specific TCR breadth and depth were seen after two AZD1222 doses. Spike-wide coverage was observed for vaccine-associated CD4 TCRs, with dominant responses at 160-218 and 743-854.

The sequences come from peripheral blood, collected on day 0 of AZD1222 vaccination. The sequence was obtained from an adult in good health. This sequence joins TRBV5-5 and TRBJ2-7; D gene ambiguous. The CDR3 nucleotides read TGTGCCAGCAGCTTGGGGAGCTCCTACGAGCAGTACTTC. Translating gives CASSLGSSYEQYF.